These T cell receptor beta chains were read from a single sample in a study of technical replicates of blood from several donors. Repertoires were generated with immunoSEQ multiplex PCR, while TCRdb's copy carries only in-frame clones and drops some. The sample lists roughly 60,000 clones; 80% to 95% were seen once. The sample was PBMCs. These receptors originate from a human donor in good health. Some clones in this sample may be carry-over from other donors' samples. The CDR3 runs from the conserved cysteine through the conserved F or W. Fields, in order: V gene, J gene, clone size, D gene, CDR3 DNA, CDR3 protein. A D gene is named only where the DNA matches it firmly. Not all rows give a size; the values are once, few, many and, for expanded clones, a class.

v_call: TRBV4-3
j_call: TRBJ2-7
clone_size: -
d_call: TRBD1
cdr3_nt: TGCGCCAGCAGCCAGGACAGGGGTAACTACGAGCAGTACTTC
cdr3_aa: CASSQDRGNYEQYF

v_call: TRBV7-7
j_call: TRBJ2-1
clone_size: -
d_call: TRBD1
cdr3_nt: TGTGCCAGCAGCAAAGACAGGGTGGGTGAGCAGTTCTTC
cdr3_aa: CASSKDRVGEQFF

v_call: TRBV2
j_call: TRBJ2-5
clone_size: -
d_call: TRBD2
cdr3_nt: TGTGCCAGCAGGAGGATGGGGCGGGGGGGCCAGGAGACCCAGTACTTC
cdr3_aa: CASRRMGRGGQETQYF

v_call: TRBV6-5
j_call: TRBJ1-5
clone_size: -
d_call: -
cdr3_nt: TGTGCCAGCAGTGACAGGACGGACAATCAGCCCCAGCATTTT
cdr3_aa: CASSDRTDNQPQHF

v_call: TRBV4-3
j_call: TRBJ2-1
clone_size: once
d_call: -
cdr3_nt: TGCGCCAGCAGCCAAGGTGGGGCAAGGTCCGAGCAGTTCTTC
cdr3_aa: CASSQGGARSEQFF

v_call: TRBV4-3
j_call: TRBJ2-7
clone_size: -
d_call: -
cdr3_nt: TGCGCCAGTAGTCCGGGACTGACCTACGAGCAGTACTTC
cdr3_aa: CASSPGLTYEQYF

v_call: TRBV6-5
j_call: TRBJ1-1
clone_size: once
d_call: -
cdr3_nt: TGTGCCAGCAGTTGGTCGACAGGTGAAGCTTTCTTT
cdr3_aa: CASSWSTGEAFF

v_call: TRBV6-1
j_call: TRBJ2-7
clone_size: -
d_call: TRBD1
cdr3_nt: TGTGCCAGCGCGGCCCGGACAGGGGGTTCCTACGAGCAGTACTTC
cdr3_aa: CASAARTGGSYEQYF

v_call: TRBV7-6
j_call: TRBJ2-5
clone_size: -
d_call: TRBD1
cdr3_nt: TGTGCCAGCAGCCACGACAGGGGCCAAGAGACCCAGTACTTC
cdr3_aa: CASSHDRGQETQYF

v_call: TRBV7-9
j_call: TRBJ2-3
clone_size: -
d_call: TRBD1
cdr3_nt: TGTGCCAGCAGCTTCGGGACAGGGGGCACAGATACGCAGTATTTT
cdr3_aa: CASSFGTGGTDTQYF

v_call: TRBV6-6
j_call: TRBJ2-7
clone_size: -
d_call: TRBD1
cdr3_nt: TGTGCCAGCAGGCACCCCGGGACAGGCTACGAGCAGTACTTC
cdr3_aa: CASRHPGTGYEQYF

v_call: TRBV11-1
j_call: TRBJ2-3
clone_size: -
d_call: -
cdr3_nt: TGTGCCAGCAGCTTGGGACTGAGCACAGATACGCAGTATTTT
cdr3_aa: CASSLGLSTDTQYF

v_call: TRBV13
j_call: TRBJ1-1
clone_size: -
d_call: TRBD1
cdr3_nt: TGTGCCAGCAGCTTAGATAGGGCAGGGGGTCCCACTGAAGCTTTCTTT
cdr3_aa: CASSLDRAGGPTEAFF

v_call: TRBV5-4
j_call: TRBJ1-1
clone_size: once
d_call: TRBD1
cdr3_nt: TGTGCCAGCAGCTTGGGCCGGGACAGTCGTTGGGAAGCTTTCTTT
cdr3_aa: CASSLGRDSRWEAFF

v_call: TRBV29-1
j_call: TRBJ2-1
clone_size: few
d_call: TRBD2
cdr3_nt: TGCAGCGTGAAGGGACTAGCGGGGTACAATGAGCAGTTCTTC
cdr3_aa: CSVKGLAGYNEQFF

v_call: TRBV5-6
j_call: TRBJ1-2
clone_size: -
d_call: -
cdr3_nt: TGTGCCAGCAGCTTGAGAGGCAGTATTAACTATGGCTACACCTTC
cdr3_aa: CASSLRGSINYGYTF